A single sample gave rise to the 9 T cell receptor beta chains below, sequenced in a study of T cells after yellow fever vaccination. TCRdb recomputed calls from the 5' RACE reads with MiXCR, one row per CDR3 protein. The sample shows some 340,000 distinct CDR3 sequences, roughly 10% of them seen only once. The input for sequencing was CD4+ T cells sorted from PBMCs, taken 45 days after the yellow fever booster vaccination. Source of these receptors: a man aged 18 to 30 who received the YFV17D yellow fever vaccine.

This clonotype was counted at least ten times. This chain connects TRBV20-1 to TRBJ2-1; D possibly corresponds to TRBD1 (5 bases). CDR3 length: 15 amino acids. Deletions cut 3 bases from V and 4 bases from J, with 16 bases between. Germline V gene data show CDR1 as DFQATT and CDR2 as SNEGSKA (reference sequence). The CDR3 region has the DNA TGCAGTGCTAGTGGCAGGGAAGTCGGATACAATGAGCAGTTCTTC. It encodes CSASGREVGYNEQFF.

The gene calls are TRBV29-1 and TRBJ1-2; no firm D call. The germline V and J ends were trimmed by 5 bases and 0 bases, with 10 bases remaining between them. CDR1 is SQVTM and CDR2 is ANQGSEA in the germline V gene. This CDR3 has 13 residues. CDR3 loop: CSVSQVTNYGYTF. As DNA, the CDR3 is TGCAGCGTTTCTCAGGTCACTAACTATGGCTACACCTTC.

A few counts support this clonotype. The chain recombines TRBV14 with TRBJ2-6; possible D gene TRBD2, 6 bases. The CDR3 covers 17 residues. Germline CDR1 is SGHDN and CDR2 is FVKESK. V gave up 4 bases and J gave up 0 bases, with 13 bases separating them. The chain's CDR3 is CASSPPRGFSGANVLTF. The CDR3 nucleotides are TGTGCCAGCAGCCCGCCCCGGGGGTTCTCTGGGGCCAACGTCCTGACTTTC.

This clonotype was counted ten times or more. The V and J genes are TRBV5-1 and TRBJ2-5; 8 bases are shared with TRBD1. The V and J ends lost 7 bases and 2 bases, in that order; junction bases with no gene match: 4. The CDR3 loop spans 13 amino acids. CDR1 is SGHRS and CDR2 is YFSETQ in the germline V gene. CDR3 protein: CASARQGQETQYF. The CDR3 coding sequence is TGCGCCAGCGCCCGACAGGGGCAAGAGACCCAGTACTTC.

This clonotype has only a few counts. The chain has TRBV15 and TRBJ2-7, with D tentatively TRBD1 (6 bases). Germline V CDR1 and CDR2: LNHNV, YYDKDF (reference sequence). The V end lost 9 bases, the J end lost 6 bases, and 15 bases lay between the germline ends. The CDR3 length is 12 residues. The DNA of the CDR3 is TGTGCCACATCACAACAGGGACGCGAGCAGTACGTC. Encoded protein: CATSQQGREQYV.

The genes are TRBV7-6 and TRBJ1-2; D perhaps matches TRBD1 (6 bases). With 2 bases removed from V and 4 bases from J, the gap between germline ends came to 17 bases. The length of the CDR3 is 16 residues. In germline, CDR1 is SGHVS, CDR2 FNYEAQ. DNA of the CDR3: TGTGCCAGCAGCTTACAACCCGGGGGCGCCGGCTATGGCTACACCTTC. Protein product: CASSLQPGGAGYGYTF.

This clonotype was seen more than once but under ten times. The chain couples TRBV12-3 or TRBV12-4 to TRBJ1-2, with 8 nucleotides matching TRBD1. CDR3 length equals 13 residues. Losses at the gene ends were 4 bases for V and 6 bases for J; bases not matched to a gene: 4. The DNA of the CDR3 is TGTGCCAGCAGTTCGACAGGGGTGGATGGCTACACCTTC. Protein product: CASSSTGVDGYTF.

This chain links TRBV5-6 with TRBJ1-1, with D tentatively TRBD1 (6 bases). Germline V gene data show CDR1 as SGHDT and CDR2 as YYEEEE. Trimming removed 4 bases at V and 6 bases at J, with 16 bases between. This CDR3 contains 14 residues. The CDR3 DNA sequence: TGTGCCAGCAGCCATGTACAGGGACTTTCTGAAGCTTTCTTT. Translating gives CASSHVQGLSEAFF.

There are many counts of this clonotype. The chain recombines TRBV7-2 with TRBJ1-2; TRBD1 is a possible D gene (6 bases). The germline gives CDR1 SGHTA, CDR2 FQGNSA. The germline V and J ends were trimmed by 1 base and 4 bases, with 13 bases remaining between them. The CDR3 has 15 residues. The CDR3 DNA reads TGTGCCAGCAGCTTAGGTGTAGGGGGAATCTATGGCTACACCTTC. This sequence encodes CASSLGVGGIYGYTF. The full variable domain, with the rest looked up from reference TRBV7-2 and TRBJ1-2, is GAGVSQSPSNKVTEKGKDVELRCDPISGHTALYWYRQSLGQGLEFLIYFQGNSAPDKSGLPSDRFSAERTGGSVSTLTIQRTQQEDSAVYLCASSLGVGGIYGYTFGSGTRLTVV.